The clone carrying this TCR beta chain was recorded many times. Antigen: not known. TCR beta CDR3 amplification used RNA transcripts. First-round RT-PCR used HTBI primers; second-round multiplex PCR followed. MiXCR was run by TCRdb on the multiplex PCR reads, yielding one entry per CDR3 protein. The sample gives about 220,000 distinct CDR3 sequences, roughly 21% of which show up once; approximately 39% is in the top ten. Germline V gene data show CDR1 as ENHRY and CDR2 as SYGVKD. The V end was cut by 2 bases, the J end by 9 bases, with 17 bases between. The CDR3 spans 14 residues. The data derive from a study of Graves' ophthalmopathy and Graves' hyperthyroidism. For the study at large: Investigators collected peripheral blood at initial diagnosis, before any treatment was given. Whole-study findings and limits: Also, most clonotypes expanded in the thyroid above 0.001 frequency appeared in blood.

The chain carries TRBV10-3 and TRBJ2-7; D may match TRBD1 or TRBD2 (5 bases each). The TCR was taken from a woman between 50 and 59 years old with Graves' ophthalmopathy. The material sequenced was peripheral blood. The CDR3 nucleotides are TGTGCCATCAGTGAGGGGGACCGAGTACGAGTGCAGTACTTC. Translation: CAISEGDRVRVQYF.